A single sample is the source of the 6 T cell receptor beta chains below, sequenced in a study of radiotherapy plus CTLA-4 blockade in lung cancer. The repertoire was sequenced with immunoSEQ multiplex PCR; TCRdb's copy has only in-frame clones and lacks some. The data show 40,000 to 45,000 clones, approximately 80% seen once. The source was peripheral blood, collected from a patient treated with radiotherapy plus ipilimumab. These receptors originate from a human donor with non-small cell lung cancer whose response to radiotherapy plus ipilimumab could not be evaluated.

The V and J genes are TRBV12-5 and TRBJ2-1; TRBD2 agrees at 9 bases. The ends lost 6 bases at V and 7 bases at J; junction bases unmatched: 10. The CDR3 has 15 residues. The germline CDR1 and CDR2 sequences are LGHNT and FRNRAP. The CDR3 region has the DNA TGTGCTAGTGGGGGGTGGGCTAGCGGGAAAAATGAGCAGTTCTTC. It specifies CASGGWASGKNEQFF.

The chain joins TRBV19 to TRBJ1-4; D unresolved. V was shortened by 4 bases and J by 0 bases, with 18 bases between the two germline ends. CDR1 and CDR2 from the germline V gene are LNHDA and SQIVND (reference sequence). The CDR3 totals 18 residues. The CDR3 sequence is CASSSPATAGATNEKLFF. Written as DNA, the CDR3 is TGTGCCAGTAGTAGTCCCGCGACCGCCGGGGCAACTAATGAAAAACTGTTTTTT.

This chain links TRBV2 with TRBJ1-3; possible D gene TRBD1, 5 bases. The CDR3 consists of 15 residues. In germline, CDR1 is SNHLY, CDR2 FYNNEI. V lost 3 bases to trimming and J lost 0 bases, with 9 bases between them. CDR3: CASSEGGLSGNTIYF. The CDR3 DNA sequence: TGTGCCAGCAGTGAGGGGGGACTCTCTGGAAACACCATATATTTT. Full variable domain (missing parts from reference TRBV2 and TRBJ1-3): EPEVTQTPSHQVTQMGQEVILRCVPISNHLYFYWYRQILGQKVEFLVSFYNNEISEKSEIFDDQFSVERPDGSNFTLKIRSTKLEDSAMYFCASSEGGLSGNTIYFGEGSWLTVV.

V gene TRBV27 combines with J gene TRBJ1-1; D is perhaps TRBD1 (5 bases). The germline V gene has CDR1 MNHEY and CDR2 SMNVEV (reference sequence). The V gene lost 6 bases and the J gene lost 0 bases, with 14 bases spanning the gap. CDR3 length equals 15 residues. CDR3 in amino acids: CASSPPRTLNTEAFF. The CDR3 nucleotides are TGTGCCAGCAGCCCTCCCCGGACATTGAACACTGAAGCTTTCTTT.

This chain connects TRBV29-1 to TRBJ1-1, with TRBD1 as a possible D gene (5 bases). Germline V gene data show CDR1 as SQVTM and CDR2 as ANQGSEA. This CDR3 has 11 residues. CDR3 nucleotides: TGCGGTGGGGCAGACGGCACTGAAGCTTTCTTT. Translated, it gives CGGADGTEAFF.

The chain uses TRBV13 and TRBJ1-5; TRBD1 aligns across 11 bases. V lost 3 bases to trimming and J lost 2 bases; unmatched junction nucleotides: 3. The CDR3 length is 16 residues. Germline V gene lookup returns CDR1 PRHDT and CDR2 FYEKMQ (reference sequence). The CDR3 loop reads CASSFPGQGGNQPQHF. The CDR3 DNA is TGTGCCAGCAGCTTCCCGGGACAGGGGGGCAATCAGCCCCAGCATTTT.